The 15 T cell receptor beta chains reported below all come from one sample, sequenced in a study of cytomegalovirus exposure and HLA in healthy donors. The PCR had 60 Vbeta and 13 Jbeta primers. Here immunoSEQ multiplex PCR was the method, and the copy in TCRdb shows in-frame clones only, minus some. Found here are 100,000 to 120,000 clones, 69% of them singletons; the top ten hold roughly 3.2%. The sequencing input was PBMCs. The receptors stem from a man under 40 in good health and CMV-seronegative.

This clone has only a few counts. V and J are TRBV19 and TRBJ1-2; D gene uncertain. The length of the CDR3 is 15 residues. The V and J ends lost 5 bases and 0 bases respectively, with 13 bases between them. Germline assignment: CDR1 LNHDA and CDR2 SQIVND (reference sequence). CDR3 coding DNA: TGTGCCAGTAGTCCCTCCTCCGGGACTAACTATGGCTACACCTTC. Residues: CASSPSSGTNYGYTF. The full variable domain, its missing parts supplied by reference TRBV19 and TRBJ1-2, is DGGITQSPKYLFRKEGQNVTLSCEQNLNHDAMYWYRQDPGQGLRLIYYSQIVNDFQKGDIAEGYSVSREKKESFPLTVTSAQKNPTAFYLCASSPSSGTNYGYTFGSGTRLTVV.

The chain combines TRBV6-5 with TRBJ2-3; D perhaps matches TRBD2 (5 bases). Trimming took 0 bases from V and 2 from J, leaving 9 bases between them. This CDR3 region has 15 residues. Germline CDR1 MNHEY, CDR2 SVGAGI. The CDR3 coding sequence is TGTGCCAGCAGTTACTCGGGCCTAGCCACAGATACGCAGTATTTT. This sequence encodes CASSYSGLATDTQYF.

CDR3 residues: CASSSRTENTDTQYF. DNA for the CDR3: TGTGCCAGCAGCTCCCGGACAGAGAACACAGATACGCAGTATTTT. The V gene is TRBV7-2, the J gene TRBJ2-3; possibly TRBD1 for D (6 bases). Germline V gene lookup returns CDR1 SGHTA and CDR2 FQGNSA. This CDR3 is 15 amino acids long. The V gene lost 4 bases and the J gene lost 2 bases, with 13 bases spanning the gap.

This rearrangement joins TRBV7-2 to TRBJ2-5, with D possibly matching TRBD2 (6 bases). Germline V lookup: CDR1 SGHTA, CDR2 FQGNSA. The CDR3 consists of 14 residues. V lost 3 bases, J lost 4 bases, and 12 bases lay in between. In nucleotides, the CDR3 is TGTGCCAGCAGCTTGCCGGAGGGAGGAGAGACCCAGTACTTC. This encodes CASSLPEGGETQYF.

This clone has only a few counts. V is TRBV11-3 and J is TRBJ1-2, with a possible D match to TRBD1 (5 bases). This CDR3 contains 12 residues. Trimming left V 5 bases short and J 5 bases short, with 9 bases between. CDR1 and CDR2 (germline): SGHNT, YENEEA. For the CDR3, the DNA is TGTGCCAGCAGCGCCCAGGGATATGGCTACACCTTC. Encoded protein: CASSAQGYGYTF.

The chain couples TRBV2 to TRBJ2-3; D is ambiguous. The CDR3 has 14 amino acids. Trimming pared 11 bases from V and 2 bases from J, leaving 17 bases between. Germline CDR1 reads SNHLY; CDR2 reads FYNNEI. The CDR3 sequence: CAGKGGSSTDTQYF. CDR3 in DNA: TGTGCCGGCAAAGGCGGCTCCTCCACAGATACGCAGTATTTT.

The V call is TRBV7-6, the J call TRBJ2-7, with D perhaps matching TRBD1 (6 bases). The CDR3 spans 18 residues. Germline-derived CDR1 and CDR2 are SGHVS and FNYEAQ. V was pared by 5 bases and J by 3 bases, with 26 bases between. Written as DNA, the CDR3 is TGTGCCAGCAGCCCGCAGACTTTTCGACAGGAGAACATCTACGAGCAGTACTTC. Its protein is CASSPQTFRQENIYEQYF. Full variable domain (missing parts from reference TRBV7-6 and TRBJ2-7): GAGVSQSPRYKVTKRGQDVALRCDPISGHVSLYWYRQALGQGPEFLTYFNYEAQQDKSGLPNDRFSAERPEGSISTLTIQRTEQRDSAMYRCASSPQTFRQENIYEQYFGPGTRLTVT.

V is TRBV5-1 and J is TRBJ2-2; D is perhaps TRBD1 (6 bases). V lost 3 bases, J lost 2 bases, and 8 bases lay in between. The germline CDR1 and CDR2 sequences are SGHRS and YFSETQ. The CDR3 loop spans 14 amino acids. Here the CDR3 reads CASSSDSNTGELFF. CDR3 sequence (DNA): TGCGCCAGCAGCTCGGACAGTAACACCGGGGAGCTGTTTTTT.

A few counts support this clone. The rearrangement links TRBV10-3 to TRBJ1-4; D remains unclear. Per the germline V gene, CDR1 is ENHRY and CDR2 is SYGVKD. The CDR3 contains 11 residues. Between the trimmed V and J ends, which lost 0 bases and 10 bases, there was a span of 3 bases. The CDR3 DNA reads TGTGCCATCAGTGAGTCAGCAAAACTGTTTTTT. Amino acids: CAISESAKLFF.

This clone has just one count. The chain employs TRBV18 and TRBJ1-1; D possibly corresponds to TRBD1 (6 bases). Per germline, CDR1 KGHSH and CDR2 LQKENI. This CDR3 spans 14 amino acids. V was cut by 6 bases and J by 5 bases, with 16 bases left in between. CDR3 in DNA: TGTGCCAGCTCCCCGCTACTAACAGGGACTGAAGCTTTCTTT. Residues: CASSPLLTGTEAFF.

The rearrangement uses TRBV11-2 and TRBJ2-7; TRBD1 aligns across 10 bases. The CDR3 is 15 amino acids. V dropped 5 bases and J dropped 7; count of bases not matched to a gene: 11. The germline V gene has CDR1 SGHAT and CDR2 FQNNGV. CDR3 nucleotide sequence: TGTGCCAGCAGCCCCGGACAGGGGGAGGTCGGGGAGCAGTACTTC. Protein product: CASSPGQGEVGEQYF. Drawing the rest from reference TRBV11-2 and TRBJ2-7, the complete variable domain is EAGVAQSPRYKIIEKRQSVAFWCNPISGHATLYWYQQILGQGPKLLIQFQNNGVVDDSQLPKDRFSAERLKGVDSTLKIQPAKLEDSAVYLCASSPGQGEVGEQYFGPGTRLTVT.

The chain recombines TRBV30 with TRBJ2-7, with 10 bases fitting TRBD1. With 3 bases clipped from V and 5 bases from J, the junction kept 7 bases outside the gene matches. The CDR3 is 14 amino acids. Germline CDR1 reads GTSNPN; CDR2 reads SVGIG (reference sequence). CDR3 nucleotide sequence: TGTGCCTGGAGCCCGGGACAGGGGAAAAACGAGCAGTACTTC. Its protein is CAWSPGQGKNEQYF. Complete variable domain (other parts from reference TRBV30 and TRBJ2-7): SQTIHQWPATLVQPVGSPLSLECTVEGTSNPNLYWYRQAAGRGLQLLFYSVGIGQISSEVPQNLSASRPQDRQFILSSKKLLLSDSGFYLCAWSPGQGKNEQYFGPGTRLTVT.

This sequence joins TRBV18 and TRBJ1-3; D unclear. The CDR3 sequence is 15 residues long. V lost 5 bases, J lost 0 bases, and 11 bases lay in between. Germline V gene lookup returns CDR1 KGHSH and CDR2 LQKENI. CDR3 loop: CASSGINNSGNTIYF. The DNA for the CDR3 is TGTGCCAGCTCAGGCATAAATAACTCTGGAAACACCATATATTTT.

The V call is TRBV4-3, the J call TRBJ2-2; TRBD1 matches at 7 bases. The germline V gene encodes CDR1 LGHNA and CDR2 YSLEER. V lost 2 bases to trimming and J lost 7 bases; unmatched junction nucleotides: 7. The CDR3 sequence is 15 residues long. The CDR3 nucleotides read TGCGCCAGCAGCCAACGACAGGGCCTTGGCGGGGAGCTGTTTTTT. This gives the protein CASSQRQGLGGELFF.

The V call is TRBV5-6, the J call TRBJ2-3; D not resolved. Between the trimmed V and J ends, which lost 4 bases and 2 bases, there was a span of 2 bases. Germline values: CDR1 SGHDT, CDR2 YYEEEE. The CDR3 runs 11 residues. The CDR3 nucleotides are TGTGCCAGCAGCCTCACAGATACGCAGTATTTT. Translation: CASSLTDTQYF.